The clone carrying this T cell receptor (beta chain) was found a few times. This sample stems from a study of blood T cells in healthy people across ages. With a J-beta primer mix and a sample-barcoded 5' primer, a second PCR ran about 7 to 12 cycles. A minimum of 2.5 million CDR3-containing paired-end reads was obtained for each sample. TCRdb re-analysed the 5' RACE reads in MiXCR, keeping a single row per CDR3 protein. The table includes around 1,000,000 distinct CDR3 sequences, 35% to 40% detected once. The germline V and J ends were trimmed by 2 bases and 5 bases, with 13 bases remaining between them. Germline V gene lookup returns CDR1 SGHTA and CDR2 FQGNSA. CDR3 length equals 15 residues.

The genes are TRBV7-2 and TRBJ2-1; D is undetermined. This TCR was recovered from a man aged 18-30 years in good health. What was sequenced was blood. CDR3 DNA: TGTGCCAGCAGCTTAAGTTTTGGCAGTCACAATGAGCAGTTCTTC. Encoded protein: CASSLSFGSHNEQFF.